These T cell receptor beta chains were read from a single sample in a study of T cell responses to AZD1222 COVID-19 vaccine. TCRdb keeps only in-frame clones here, not all; method: immunoSEQ multiplex PCR. The sample gives 90,000 to 150,000 clones, 85% to 90% of which show up once; about 7.4% is in the top ten. Here the sequenced sample was peripheral blood, taken on day 0 of AZD1222 vaccination. These receptor sequences come from an adult in good health. Both conserved end residues are part of each CDR3. D genes are given only for firm matches. Clone size is stated in some rows and not others, as once, few, many or a class when expanded.

J: TRBJ1-6; V: TRBV5-1; D: .; size: .; DNA: TGCGCCAGCAGCTTGCGGGGGCAGGGATCACCCCTCCACTTT; CDR3: CASSLRGQGSPLHF
J: TRBJ1-4; V: TRBV7-8; D: .; size: once; DNA: TGTGCCAGCAGCCCTTGGGGTCGAGCTAATGAAAAACTGTTTTTT; CDR3: CASSPWGRANEKLFF
J: TRBJ1-3; V: TRBV25-1; D: .; size: .; DNA: TGTGCCAGCAGTACATCAACAGGGTTCTCTGGAAACACCATATATTTT; CDR3: CASSTSTGFSGNTIYF
J: TRBJ2-2; V: TRBV28; D: .; size: .; DNA: TGTGCCAGCAGACAGGGATCGAACACCGGGGAGCTGTTTTTT; CDR3: CASRQGSNTGELFF
J: TRBJ2-7; V: TRBV28; D: .; size: .; DNA: TGTGCCAGCAGTTTTCAGCTGGCCTACGAGCAGTACTTC; CDR3: CASSFQLAYEQYF
J: TRBJ2-2; V: TRBV9; D: .; size: .; DNA: TGTGCCAGCAGCGTAGGTCGGCTGAACACCGGGGAGCTGTTTTTT; CDR3: CASSVGRLNTGELFF
J: TRBJ2-1; V: TRBV19; D: TRBD2; size: .; DNA: TGTGCCAGTAGTCCCCAGACTAGCGCGGTACCCTACAATGAGCAGTTCTTC; CDR3: CASSPQTSAVPYNEQFF
J: TRBJ2-6; V: TRBV6-1; D: .; size: .; DNA: TGTGCCAGCAGTGAACCCACTGCTGGGGCCAACGTCCTGACTTTC; CDR3: CASSEPTAGANVLTF
J: TRBJ1-1; V: TRBV18; D: .; size: .; DNA: TGTGCCAGCTCACCCCAGGTGCCCCAGTTTGAAGCTTTCTTT; CDR3: CASSPQVPQFEAFF
J: TRBJ1-1; V: TRBV3-1/TRBV3-2; D: .; size: .; DNA: TGTGCCAGCAGCCCCCAGCACACGAACACTGAAGCTTTCTTT; CDR3: CASSPQHTNTEAFF
J: TRBJ2-6; V: TRBV9; D: .; size: .; DNA: TGTGCCAGCAGCGTAGATCCAGGGACATTCGCCGGGGCCAACGTCCTGACTTTC; CDR3: CASSVDPGTFAGANVLTF
J: TRBJ2-3; V: TRBV5-5; D: .; size: .; DNA: TGTGCCAGCAGCCAGGGGCCTAGCACAGATACGCAGTATTTT; CDR3: CASSQGPSTDTQYF
J: TRBJ1-2; V: TRBV6-5; D: .; size: .; DNA: TGTGCCAGCAGGGCAGGGGAGATAGACTATGGCTACACCTTC; CDR3: CASRAGEIDYGYTF
J: TRBJ1-2; V: TRBV18; D: .; size: .; DNA: TGTGCCAGCTCACGTACCCCAGGGGAGGATGGCTACACCTTC; CDR3: CASSRTPGEDGYTF
J: TRBJ2-3; V: TRBV27; D: TRBD1; size: .; DNA: TGTGCCAGCAGTTTTGTGGACAGGGTGAGCACAGATACGCAGTATTTT; CDR3: CASSFVDRVSTDTQYF
J: TRBJ1-2; V: TRBV7-9; D: .; size: .; DNA: TGTGCCAGCAGCTCGTCGGGATCTGATGGCTACACCTTC; CDR3: CASSSSGSDGYTF
J: TRBJ2-4; V: TRBV28; D: .; size: .; DNA: TGTGCCAGCAGTACCAAAACAGGGTTGGGCTGGGAAACGACCAAAAACATTCAGTACTTC; CDR3: CASSTKTGLGWETTKNIQYF
J: TRBJ2-2; V: TRBV6-6; D: TRBD1; size: .; DNA: TGTGCCAGCAGGGAGACAGGGGCGTACACCGGGGAGCTGTTTTTT; CDR3: CASRETGAYTGELFF
J: TRBJ1-4; V: TRBV5-1; D: .; size: .; DNA: TGCGCCAGCAGCCCTACAGGGCAGTCTAATGAAAAACTGTTTTTT; CDR3: CASSPTGQSNEKLFF
J: TRBJ2-3; V: TRBV19; D: .; size: .; DNA: TGTGCCACCTGCAGGGGGACTAGCACAGATACGCAGTATTTT; CDR3: CATCRGTSTDTQYF
J: TRBJ1-2; V: TRBV9; D: TRBD1; size: .; DNA: TGTGCCAGCAGCCCTCGGACAGGGACCTATGGCTACACCTTC; CDR3: CASSPRTGTYGYTF
J: TRBJ1-1; V: TRBV18; D: .; size: .; DNA: TGTGCCAGCTCACCTATGGGAGGGGGGAACACTGAAGCTTTCTTT; CDR3: CASSPMGGGNTEAFF
J: TRBJ1-1; V: TRBV7-3; D: .; size: .; DNA: TGTGCCAGCAGCTCCGCGGGGGTTGGCACTGAAGCTTTCTTT; CDR3: CASSSAGVGTEAFF
J: TRBJ1-1; V: TRBV3-1/TRBV3-2; D: .; size: .; DNA: TGTGCCAGCAGCCAATCGGTCAGGGCTTATACTGAAGCTTTCTTT; CDR3: CASSQSVRAYTEAFF
J: TRBJ2-7; V: TRBV7-8; D: TRBD2; size: .; DNA: TGTGCCAGCAGCTTAGCGTCTAGCGGGGTCTTAGAGCAGTACTTC; CDR3: CASSLASSGVLEQYF
J: TRBJ2-2; V: TRBV30; D: .; size: .; DNA: TGTGCCTGGAGTGTACGTAGGGCGGGCGGGGAGCTGTTTTTT; CDR3: CAWSVRRAGGELFF
J: TRBJ2-2; V: TRBV7-9; D: .; size: .; DNA: TGTGCCAGCAGCTTAGCGTCGGGACGGGGGAACACCGGGGAGCTGTTTTTT; CDR3: CASSLASGRGNTGELFF
J: TRBJ2-2; V: TRBV5-1; D: .; size: .; DNA: TGCGCCAGCAGCGGGCAGGGATCCGGGACCGGGGAGCTGTTTTTT; CDR3: CASSGQGSGTGELFF
J: TRBJ1-2; V: TRBV18; D: TRBD1; size: .; DNA: TGTGCCAGCTCACCAGGACAGGGCGATGGCTACACCTTC; CDR3: CASSPGQGDGYTF
J: TRBJ2-2; V: TRBV25-1; D: .; size: .; DNA: TGTGCCAGCAGCGCCCCCGGAACCGGGGAGCTGTTTTTT; CDR3: CASSAPGTGELFF
J: TRBJ1-3; V: TRBV3-1/TRBV3-2; D: .; size: .; DNA: TGTGCCAGCAGCCAAGATCGCATAGATGGAAACACCATATATTTT; CDR3: CASSQDRIDGNTIYF
J: TRBJ2-7; V: TRBV28; D: .; size: .; DNA: TGTGCCAGCAGTTCCCCCCGGGGGTTCCGCCACGAGCAGTACTTC; CDR3: CASSSPRGFRHEQYF
J: TRBJ2-1; V: TRBV11-2; D: .; size: .; DNA: TGTGCCAGCAGCTTAGGTCAGGGGTCCTACAATGAGCAGTTCTTC; CDR3: CASSLGQGSYNEQFF
J: TRBJ2-5; V: TRBV18; D: TRBD1; size: .; DNA: TGTGCCAGCTCACCGCTCGGACAGGGTCCCCGAGAGACCCAGTACTTC; CDR3: CASSPLGQGPRETQYF
J: TRBJ2-1; V: TRBV5-1; D: TRBD2; size: once; DNA: TGCGCCAGCAGAAGACTAGCGGGGGTGACGGGGGAGCAGTTCTTC; CDR3: CASRRLAGVTGEQFF
J: TRBJ1-5; V: TRBV5-1; D: .; size: .; DNA: TGCGCCAGCAGCTTGGTAGCAGGCGGTCAGCCCCAGCATTTT; CDR3: CASSLVAGGQPQHF
J: TRBJ2-5; V: TRBV28; D: TRBD1; size: .; DNA: TGTGCCAGCAGTTCACAGGACAGGTCGGAGACCCAGTACTTC; CDR3: CASSSQDRSETQYF
J: TRBJ2-3; V: TRBV28; D: TRBD2; size: .; DNA: TGTGCCAGCAGTACACTGACATGGGGTATCACTAGCGGAAAGACAGATACGCAGTATTTT; CDR3: CASSTLTWGITSGKTDTQYF
J: TRBJ2-1; V: TRBV11-3; D: .; size: .; DNA: TGTGCCAGCAGCATCTCAGGTTCCAGTGAGCAGTTCTTC; CDR3: CASSISGSSEQFF
J: TRBJ1-5; V: TRBV5-6; D: TRBD1; size: .; DNA: TGTGCCAGCAGCTTGGCCGGGACAGGGGAGCAGGTGCCCCAGCATTTT; CDR3: CASSLAGTGEQVPQHF
J: TRBJ2-7; V: TRBV2; D: TRBD2; size: .; DNA: TGTGCCAGCACCAGGACTAGCGGGATTTCCTACGAGCAGTACTTC; CDR3: CASTRTSGISYEQYF
J: TRBJ2-1; V: TRBV5-1; D: TRBD2; size: .; DNA: TGCGCCAGCAGCCCACGGGAGGCCTACAATGAGCAGTTCTTC; CDR3: CASSPREAYNEQFF
J: TRBJ1-1; V: TRBV6-5; D: .; size: .; DNA: TGTGCCAGCAGTTACTCGAACGTGAAGAACACTGAAGCTTTCTTT; CDR3: CASSYSNVKNTEAFF
J: TRBJ2-7; V: TRBV7-2; D: TRBD1; size: .; DNA: TGTGCCAGCAGCAACCCCGGGACAGGGTCCTACGAGCAGTACTTC; CDR3: CASSNPGTGSYEQYF
J: TRBJ2-7; V: TRBV29-1; D: .; size: .; DNA: TGCAGCGTTTCCGGGTCTCAGCGCAACGAGCAGTACTTC; CDR3: CSVSGSQRNEQYF
J: TRBJ1-4; V: TRBV30; D: TRBD1; size: .; DNA: TGTGCCTGGAGAGACACAGGGGGCTATAATGAAAAACTGTTTTTT; CDR3: CAWRDTGGYNEKLFF